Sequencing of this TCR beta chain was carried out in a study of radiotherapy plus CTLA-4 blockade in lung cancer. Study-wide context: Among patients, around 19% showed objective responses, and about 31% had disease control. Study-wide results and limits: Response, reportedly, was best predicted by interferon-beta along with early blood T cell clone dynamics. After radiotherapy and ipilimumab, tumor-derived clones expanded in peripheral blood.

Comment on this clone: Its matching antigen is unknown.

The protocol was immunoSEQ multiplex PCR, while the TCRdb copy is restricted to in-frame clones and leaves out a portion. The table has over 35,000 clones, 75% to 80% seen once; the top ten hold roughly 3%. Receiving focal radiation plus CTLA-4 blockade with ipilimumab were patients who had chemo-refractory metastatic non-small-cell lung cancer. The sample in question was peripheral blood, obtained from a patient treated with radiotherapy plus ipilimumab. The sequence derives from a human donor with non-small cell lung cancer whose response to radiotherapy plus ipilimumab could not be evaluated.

The CDR3 nucleotides are TGTGCCAGCAGCCGTTCTTTAGCGGGGAACACCGGGGAGCTGTTTTTT. It translates to CASSRSLAGNTGELFF. This rearrangement joins TRBV5-4 to TRBJ2-2; 7 bases are shared with TRBD2. The CDR3 totals 16 residues. The V gene end was trimmed by 4 bases and the J gene end by 1 base; junction bases not matched to a gene: 7. Germline CDR1 SGHNT, CDR2 YYREEE (reference sequence).